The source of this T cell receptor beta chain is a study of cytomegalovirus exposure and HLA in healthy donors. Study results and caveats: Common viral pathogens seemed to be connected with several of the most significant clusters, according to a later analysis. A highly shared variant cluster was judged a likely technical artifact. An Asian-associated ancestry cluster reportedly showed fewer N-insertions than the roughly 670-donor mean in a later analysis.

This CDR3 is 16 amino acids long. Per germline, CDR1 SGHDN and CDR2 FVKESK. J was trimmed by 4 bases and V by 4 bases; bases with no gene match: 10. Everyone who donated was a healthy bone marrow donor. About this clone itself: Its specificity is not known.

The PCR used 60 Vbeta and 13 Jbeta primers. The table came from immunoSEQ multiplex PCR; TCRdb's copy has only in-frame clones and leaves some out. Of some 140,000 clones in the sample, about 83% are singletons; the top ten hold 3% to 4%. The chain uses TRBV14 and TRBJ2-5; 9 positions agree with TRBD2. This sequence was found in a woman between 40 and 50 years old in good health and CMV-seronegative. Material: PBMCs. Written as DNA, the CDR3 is TGTGCCAGCAGCCTAGGGGGGCTAGCGGGGCGAGAGACCCAGTACTTC. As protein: CASSLGGLAGRETQYF. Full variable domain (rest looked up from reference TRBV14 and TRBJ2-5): EAGVTQFPSHSVIEKGQTVTLRCDPISGHDNLYWYRRVMGKEIKFLLHFVKESKQDESGMPNNRFLAERTGGTYSTLKVQPAELEDSGVYFCASSLGGLAGRETQYFGPGTRLLVL.